Listed below are T cell receptor beta chains from one sample, sequenced in a study of CXCR3-negative and CXCR3-positive naive CD8 T cells. From its re-call of the 5' RACE reads, TCRdb lists each CDR3 protein once, without DNA. This sample contains about 6,800 distinct CDR3 sequences. Sample: naive CXCR3+ CD8+ T cells from blood. These receptors came from a human donor in good health. Some clones in this sample may be carry-over from other donors' samples. Each CDR3 is given with its conserved first and last residue. Each record gives: clone size, J gene, V gene, CDR3 protein. Clone size, where shown, is once, few, many, or a class for clones that have expanded.

.,TRBJ2-7,TRBV11-3,CASSSLDRTDSYEQYF
.,TRBJ2-3,TRBV29-1,CSAPDRRDTQYF
.,TRBJ1-1,TRBV4-1,CASSPRDSMNTEAFF
.,TRBJ2-3,TRBV28,CASSLGAGRGVADTQYF
.,TRBJ2-7,TRBV11-2,CASSLKDGYEQYF
medium-sized,TRBJ2-2,TRBV10-3,CAIEDTGELFF
.,TRBJ2-3,TRBV9,CASSVGQGTDTQYF
medium-sized,TRBJ2-1,TRBV24-1,CATSDWLGGSGPDNEQFF
medium-sized,TRBJ1-2,TRBV29-1,CSGLQGNYGYTF
medium-sized,TRBJ2-5,TRBV12-3/TRBV12-4,CASSPFRAEETQYF
medium-sized,TRBJ2-7,TRBV14,CASSQASYEQYF
.,TRBJ2-5,TRBV27,CASSPMWGLEETQYF
medium-sized,TRBJ2-3,TRBV7-9,CATPITPDRVSTDTQYF
.,TRBJ2-1,TRBV6-5,CASSYQTSGRAFYNEQFF
.,TRBJ2-3,TRBV2,CASSELTDTQYF
medium-sized,TRBJ2-7,TRBV21-1,CASSSTGLYEYEQYF
.,TRBJ2-7,TRBV20-1,CSATGYPGDYEQYF
.,TRBJ2-3,TRBV7-8,CASSSLGTDTQYF
.,TRBJ2-3,TRBV29-1,CSVADTDTQYF
.,TRBJ2-7,TRBV29-1,CSVGVRVSNEQYF
.,TRBJ2-5,TRBV10-3,CAVALGPQQETQYF
medium-sized,TRBJ2-5,TRBV5-1,CASSPNEGETQYF
medium-sized,TRBJ2-2,TRBV6-6,CASSSPGHLNTGELFF
.,TRBJ1-2,TRBV29-1,CSVLRGDVYGYTF
medium-sized,TRBJ2-3,TRBV29-1,CSVEDGELPDTQYF
medium-sized,TRBJ2-1,TRBV10-2,CASSEPGGWYNEQFF
.,TRBJ2-5,TRBV5-1,CASSLEPSGPQETQYF
.,TRBJ1-5,TRBV13,CASSLGGSNQPQHF
medium-sized,TRBJ2-7,TRBV29-1,CSVCRDGYEQYF
.,TRBJ2-7,TRBV13,CASSLALAVNYEQYF
.,TRBJ2-1,TRBV5-1,CASSLEVPNEQFF
.,TRBJ1-1,TRBV12-3/TRBV12-4,CASSFVAGPDTEAFF
medium-sized,TRBJ1-1,TRBV9,CASSVALREPRDTEAFF
.,TRBJ2-1,TRBV28,CASSFPPERGRSYNEQFF
.,TRBJ1-2,TRBV2,CASFDTSGYGYTF
.,TRBJ2-3,TRBV9,CASSVRGIPDTQYF
medium-sized,TRBJ1-1,TRBV6-2/TRBV6-3,CASSYPIQQNTEAFF
.,TRBJ2-3,TRBV21-1,CASSRDRDNTDTQYF
medium-sized,TRBJ2-5,TRBV29-1,CSVDGTHGGPRSETQYF
medium-sized,TRBJ2-7,TRBV2,CASSELTARALPYEQYF
.,TRBJ2-1,TRBV11-2,CASSLPGPEQFF
.,TRBJ2-3,TRBV29-1,CSVEGDRDLDTQYF
medium-sized,TRBJ2-1,TRBV7-8,CASSLVGTGVYNEQFF
medium-sized,TRBJ1-1,TRBV29-1,CSVPSTYMNTEAFF
.,TRBJ1-2,TRBV29-1,CSVPRPSNYGYTF
.,TRBJ2-7,TRBV29-1,CSVVASYEQYF
.,TRBJ2-7,TRBV5-1,CASSLGAGKAYEQYF
medium-sized,TRBJ2-2,TRBV9,CASSQGTVNTGELFF
medium-sized,TRBJ2-7,TRBV7-2,CASSLIGGQYTYEQYF
medium-sized,TRBJ2-7,TRBV15,CATSRTESREQYF
.,TRBJ2-1,TRBV11-2,CASSLVTGPSSYNEQFF
medium-sized,TRBJ2-1,TRBV27,CASSPRTGGEHNEQFF
.,TRBJ2-4,TRBV11-1,CASSQEWGEGGPKNIQYF
.,TRBJ2-1,TRBV28,CASRYLDERGTYNEQFF
.,TRBJ2-3,TRBV12-3/TRBV12-4,CARPPGHLDTDTQYF
.,TRBJ2-7,TRBV29-1,CSVEGAFSYEQYF
medium-sized,TRBJ2-1,TRBV7-9,CASSQAGGSSYNEQFF
.,TRBJ2-7,TRBV27,CASSFGVSSYEQYF
.,TRBJ2-2,TRBV2,CASSEPVSAPGAGELFF